Here is one T cell receptor (beta chain) with its context. Its antigen is still unknown. Roughly 10 milliliters of peripheral blood were drawn from each donor. A minimum of 6 million PBMCs was isolated per sample. Combining a sample-barcoded 5' primer with a J-beta primer mix, a second PCR ran for roughly 6 to 12 cycles. TCRdb processed the 5' RACE reads anew with MiXCR; each CDR3 protein has one entry. The table lists around 1,800,000 distinct CDR3 sequences, roughly two fifths of them singletons, with roughly 23% in the top ten. This sample is drawn from a study of blood T cells in healthy people across ages. About the research overall: About one barcoded beta molecule per two T cells was captured by template switching.

Germline CDR1 reads LGHDT; CDR2 reads YNNKEL (reference sequence). The CDR3 extends over 13 amino acids. V lost 6 bases and J lost 10, with 13 bases in between. General study points: Whereas aged donors had fewer naive CD4+ cells, long-lived donors had more of them and higher diversity.

V is TRBV3-1 and J is TRBJ1-6, with a possible D match to TRBD1 (5 bases). The sequence came from a human donor in good health. Sequencing was performed on blood. CDR3 amino acids: CASRGLIGSPLHF. The CDR3 DNA follows: TGTGCCAGCAGGGGACTCATTGGGTCACCCCTCCACTTT.